Listed below are T cell receptor beta chains from one sample, sequenced in a study of blood T cell repertoires in COVID-19. TCRdb keeps only in-frame clones here, not all; method: immunoSEQ multiplex PCR. The sample consists of 120,000 to 150,000 clones, around 80% of them appearing once. The sample was peripheral blood. The source of these receptors is a man between 60 and 70 years old with acute or convalescent COVID-19. Each CDR3 is given with its conserved first and last residue. D genes are given only for firm matches. The size of a clone is reported for some rows only, either as once, few or many, or as a class for expanded clones.

J gene: TRBJ1-1
D gene: .
clone size: few
V gene: TRBV28
CDR3 DNA: TGTGCCAGCAACGGGGGGGCGAACACTGAAGCTTTCTTT
CDR3 protein: CASNGGANTEAFF

J gene: TRBJ1-5
D gene: TRBD1
clone size: .
V gene: TRBV19
CDR3 DNA: TGTGCCAGTGCCCGGGGGGGACAGGGGCTCGGCAATCAGCCCCAGCATTTT
CDR3 protein: CASARGGQGLGNQPQHF

J gene: TRBJ1-1
D gene: .
clone size: .
V gene: TRBV6-2/TRBV6-3
CDR3 DNA: TGTGCCAGCAGTTACCCGACAGGGAACACTGAAGCTTTCTTT
CDR3 protein: CASSYPTGNTEAFF

J gene: TRBJ2-7
D gene: TRBD2
clone size: few
V gene: TRBV12-3/TRBV12-4
CDR3 DNA: TGTGCCAGCAGCTCCCTAGCGGACGAGCAGTACTTC
CDR3 protein: CASSSLADEQYF

J gene: TRBJ1-2
D gene: .
clone size: .
V gene: TRBV7-9
CDR3 DNA: TGTGCCAGCAGCATGGACGGGAGTTCTTACTATGGCTACACCTTC
CDR3 protein: CASSMDGSSYYGYTF

J gene: TRBJ1-5
D gene: .
clone size: .
V gene: TRBV4-3
CDR3 DNA: TGCGCCAGCAGCCAAGAGGCCCTTAGCAATCAGCCCCAGCATTTT
CDR3 protein: CASSQEALSNQPQHF

J gene: TRBJ1-1
D gene: .
clone size: .
V gene: TRBV18
CDR3 DNA: TGTGCCAGCTCGGCGGCCGGGGTTCCTGAAGCTTTCTTT
CDR3 protein: CASSAAGVPEAFF

J gene: TRBJ1-1
D gene: .
clone size: .
V gene: TRBV15
CDR3 DNA: TGTGCCACCAGCAGAGTATTAGGAGCTGAAGCTTTCTTT
CDR3 protein: CATSRVLGAEAFF

J gene: TRBJ1-4
D gene: .
clone size: once
V gene: TRBV7-9
CDR3 DNA: TGTGCCAGCAGCTTAGGGGTCCAGGGGCGGCCCACCGATGAAAAACTGTTTTTT
CDR3 protein: CASSLGVQGRPTDEKLFF

J gene: TRBJ1-4
D gene: TRBD1
clone size: .
V gene: TRBV11-2
CDR3 DNA: TGTGCCAGCACCAATCAGGGGGCAAAACTGTTTTTT
CDR3 protein: CASTNQGAKLFF

J gene: TRBJ2-2
D gene: .
clone size: .
V gene: TRBV27
CDR3 DNA: TGTGCCAGCAGGCCAGACAGGGGAGGGACCGGGGAGCTGTTTTTT
CDR3 protein: CASRPDRGGTGELFF

J gene: TRBJ2-3
D gene: TRBD2
clone size: .
V gene: TRBV7-6
CDR3 DNA: TGTGCCAGCACCTTGGGGGCTAGCGGGGACGATACGCAGTATTTT
CDR3 protein: CASTLGASGDDTQYF

J gene: TRBJ1-2
D gene: TRBD1
clone size: .
V gene: TRBV19
CDR3 DNA: TGTGCCAGTACTCATTCCACCGGGACAGGCTATGGCTACACCTTC
CDR3 protein: CASTHSTGTGYGYTF

J gene: TRBJ1-3
D gene: TRBD1
clone size: .
V gene: TRBV2
CDR3 DNA: TGTGCCAGCAGTGTACCCACAGGGGCCGGAAACACCATATATTTT
CDR3 protein: CASSVPTGAGNTIYF

J gene: TRBJ2-7
D gene: TRBD2
clone size: .
V gene: TRBV28
CDR3 DNA: TGTGCCAGCAGGGTTAGCGGGACCTCCTACGAGCAGTACTTC
CDR3 protein: CASRVSGTSYEQYF

J gene: TRBJ1-5
D gene: TRBD1
clone size: .
V gene: TRBV2
CDR3 DNA: TGTGCCAGTATAGACAGGGATCAGGCTCAGCCCCAGCATTTT
CDR3 protein: CASIDRDQAQPQHF

J gene: TRBJ2-1
D gene: .
clone size: .
V gene: TRBV11-1
CDR3 DNA: TGTGCCAGCAGCCTGGGCAGAGTCAATGAGCAGTTCTTC
CDR3 protein: CASSLGRVNEQFF

J gene: TRBJ1-2
D gene: .
clone size: .
V gene: TRBV19
CDR3 DNA: TGTGCCAGCCAGGTGGTCGCCACAAGTATCTATGGCTACACCTTC
CDR3 protein: CASQVVATSIYGYTF

J gene: TRBJ2-7
D gene: TRBD2
clone size: .
V gene: TRBV6-6
CDR3 DNA: TGTGCCAGCAGTCTAGCTCGGACTAGCGGGAGAATCTACGAGCAGTACTTC
CDR3 protein: CASSLARTSGRIYEQYF

J gene: TRBJ2-7
D gene: TRBD2
clone size: .
V gene: TRBV18
CDR3 DNA: TGTGCCAGCTCACCAACTAGCGGGAGCTACGAGCAGTACTTC
CDR3 protein: CASSPTSGSYEQYF

J gene: TRBJ2-1
D gene: TRBD1
clone size: .
V gene: TRBV28
CDR3 DNA: TGTGCCAGCAGGAGGACCGGGACAGGGGGCTACAATGAGCAGTTCTTC
CDR3 protein: CASRRTGTGGYNEQFF

J gene: TRBJ1-5
D gene: .
clone size: few
V gene: TRBV19
CDR3 DNA: TGTGCCAGTAGCCCCCCCGCGGGGAATCAGCCCCAGCATTTT
CDR3 protein: CASSPPAGNQPQHF

J gene: TRBJ1-2
D gene: .
clone size: few
V gene: TRBV6-5
CDR3 DNA: TGTGCCAGCAGACCCGGACAGAACTATGGCTACACCTTC
CDR3 protein: CASRPGQNYGYTF

J gene: TRBJ1-5
D gene: .
clone size: once
V gene: TRBV7-3
CDR3 DNA: TGTGCCAGCAGCACATCAGAGGGTCAGCCCCAGCATTTT
CDR3 protein: CASSTSEGQPQHF

J gene: TRBJ2-5
D gene: .
clone size: .
V gene: TRBV9
CDR3 DNA: TGTGCCAGCAGTCCCTTCGGGACACACCAAGAGACCCAGTACTTC
CDR3 protein: CASSPFGTHQETQYF

J gene: TRBJ2-7
D gene: TRBD2
clone size: .
V gene: TRBV7-2
CDR3 DNA: TGTGCCAGCAGCTCGGGGACTAGCGGGAGGGTGGACGAGCAGTACTTC
CDR3 protein: CASSSGTSGRVDEQYF

J gene: TRBJ2-6
D gene: .
clone size: .
V gene: TRBV27
CDR3 DNA: TGTGCCAGCAGTTTAACCACAGGTACTGGGGCCAACGTCCTGACTTTC
CDR3 protein: CASSLTTGTGANVLTF

J gene: TRBJ2-3
D gene: TRBD2
clone size: .
V gene: TRBV6-2/TRBV6-3
CDR3 DNA: TGTGCCAGCAGTCGTACTAGCGGGAGGCCTTCTCTGTATTTT
CDR3 protein: CASSRTSGRPSLYF

J gene: TRBJ2-1
D gene: .
clone size: few
V gene: TRBV11-3
CDR3 DNA: TGTGCCAGCAGCTTAGTAGTTTCCGATGAGCAGTTCTTC
CDR3 protein: CASSLVVSDEQFF

J gene: TRBJ1-4
D gene: .
clone size: .
V gene: TRBV6-5
CDR3 DNA: TGTGCCAGCAGTACAGTTACCTCCCTTAATGAAAAACTGTTTTTT
CDR3 protein: CASSTVTSLNEKLFF

J gene: TRBJ2-1
D gene: TRBD1
clone size: .
V gene: TRBV4-2
CDR3 DNA: TGTGCCAGCAGCCAGGGCAGGGGGCCGGTGGATGAGCAGTTCTTC
CDR3 protein: CASSQGRGPVDEQFF

J gene: TRBJ2-1
D gene: .
clone size: .
V gene: TRBV28
CDR3 DNA: TGTGCCAGCTCCCAAGGGGCCTACAATGAGCAGTTCTTC
CDR3 protein: CASSQGAYNEQFF

J gene: TRBJ1-6
D gene: TRBD1
clone size: .
V gene: TRBV5-6
CDR3 DNA: TGTGCCAGCAGCTTTTGGGACAGAGATAATTCACCCCTCCACTTT
CDR3 protein: CASSFWDRDNSPLHF

J gene: TRBJ2-5
D gene: TRBD1
clone size: .
V gene: TRBV28
CDR3 DNA: TGTGCCAGCAGTAGGACAGGGCGCGAGACCCAGTACTTC
CDR3 protein: CASSRTGRETQYF

J gene: TRBJ1-3
D gene: .
clone size: .
V gene: TRBV4-1
CDR3 DNA: TGCGCCAGCAGCCAAGTGGGCGACTCTGGAAACACCATATATTTT
CDR3 protein: CASSQVGDSGNTIYF

J gene: TRBJ1-4
D gene: .
clone size: .
V gene: TRBV28
CDR3 DNA: TGTGCCAGTGGCCAGAATGAAAAACTGTTTTTT
CDR3 protein: CASGQNEKLFF

J gene: TRBJ2-1
D gene: TRBD2
clone size: .
V gene: TRBV28
CDR3 DNA: TGTGCCAGCAGTCCCCGGACTAGCGGGAGGGTTCAATTAGACTACAATGAGCAGTTCTTC
CDR3 protein: CASSPRTSGRVQLDYNEQFF

J gene: TRBJ1-1
D gene: .
clone size: .
V gene: TRBV3-1/TRBV3-2
CDR3 DNA: TGTGCCAGCAGCCAAGAAAGGGGAAGGGGGAACACTGAAGCTTTCTTT
CDR3 protein: CASSQERGRGNTEAFF

J gene: TRBJ1-3
D gene: .
clone size: .
V gene: TRBV6-6
CDR3 DNA: TGTGCCAGCAGTTCCCCCTTGTCTGGAAACACCATATATTTT
CDR3 protein: CASSSPLSGNTIYF

J gene: TRBJ1-4
D gene: TRBD1
clone size: .
V gene: TRBV2
CDR3 DNA: TGTGCCAGCAGGGCCGGGACAGGGCCTGGGGATGAAAAACTGTTTTTT
CDR3 protein: CASRAGTGPGDEKLFF

J gene: TRBJ2-7
D gene: .
clone size: .
V gene: TRBV5-1
CDR3 DNA: TGCGCCAGCAGCTTGGGGGACATCGCCTACGAGCAGTACTTC
CDR3 protein: CASSLGDIAYEQYF

J gene: TRBJ2-1
D gene: TRBD2
clone size: .
V gene: TRBV6-6
CDR3 DNA: TGTGCCAGCAGTTACTCGGCTAGCGGTCGTTACAATGAGCAGTTCTTC
CDR3 protein: CASSYSASGRYNEQFF

J gene: TRBJ2-2
D gene: .
clone size: once
V gene: TRBV7-2
CDR3 DNA: TGTGCCAGCAGCTTAGGAGGGATTCGCACCGGGGAGCTGTTTTTT
CDR3 protein: CASSLGGIRTGELFF